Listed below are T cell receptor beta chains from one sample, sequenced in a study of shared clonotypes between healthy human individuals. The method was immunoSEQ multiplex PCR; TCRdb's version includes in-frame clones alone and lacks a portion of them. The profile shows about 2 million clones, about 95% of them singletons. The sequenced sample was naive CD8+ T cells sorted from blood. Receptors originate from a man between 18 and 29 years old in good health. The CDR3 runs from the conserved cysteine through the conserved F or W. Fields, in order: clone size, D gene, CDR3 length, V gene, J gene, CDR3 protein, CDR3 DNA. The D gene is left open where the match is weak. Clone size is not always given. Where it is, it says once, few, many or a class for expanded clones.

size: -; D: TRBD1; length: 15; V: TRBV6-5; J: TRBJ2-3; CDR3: CASSYDLQGADTQYF; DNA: TGTGCCAGCAGTTACGACCTCCAGGGGGCAGATACGCAGTATTTT
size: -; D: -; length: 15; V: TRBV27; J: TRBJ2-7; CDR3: CASSLTPLGIYEQYF; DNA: TGTGCCAGCAGTTTAACCCCGCTAGGGATCTACGAGCAGTACTTC
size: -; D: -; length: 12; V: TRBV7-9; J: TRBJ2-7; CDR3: CAWGGGTYEQYF; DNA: TGTGCCTGGGGAGGCGGCACCTACGAGCAGTACTTC
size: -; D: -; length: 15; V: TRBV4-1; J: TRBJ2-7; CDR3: CASTLTTQGVYEQYF; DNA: TGCGCCAGCACCTTGACTACCCAGGGAGTCTACGAGCAGTACTTC
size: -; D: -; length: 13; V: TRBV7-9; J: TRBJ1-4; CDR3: CASRGGSNEKLFF; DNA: TGTGCCAGCAGGGGGGGTTCTAATGAAAAACTGTTTTTT
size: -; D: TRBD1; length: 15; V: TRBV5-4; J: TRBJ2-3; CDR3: CASSPGAGGGDTQYF; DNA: TGTGCCAGCAGCCCGGGTGCAGGGGGCGGAGATACGCAGTATTTT
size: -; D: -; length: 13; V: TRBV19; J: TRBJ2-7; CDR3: CASSFQIDREQYF; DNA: TGTGCCAGTAGTTTCCAGATTGACCGCGAGCAGTACTTC
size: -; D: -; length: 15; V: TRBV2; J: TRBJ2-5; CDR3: CASSDWPVRRETQYF; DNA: TGTGCCAGCAGTGATTGGCCCGTGAGGAGGGAGACCCAGTACTTC
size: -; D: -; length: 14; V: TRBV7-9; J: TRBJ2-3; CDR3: CASSPGQPTDTQYF; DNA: TGTGCCAGCAGCCCAGGACAGCCCACAGATACGCAGTATTTT
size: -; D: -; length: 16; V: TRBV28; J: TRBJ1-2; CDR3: CASSFRETGNNYGYTF; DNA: TGTGCCAGCAGTTTCCGGGAGACCGGGAATAACTATGGCTACACCTTC
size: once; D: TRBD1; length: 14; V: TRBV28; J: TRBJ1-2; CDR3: CASSLRNRGGGYTF; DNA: TGTGCCAGCAGTTTAAGGAACAGGGGGGGCGGCTACACCTTC
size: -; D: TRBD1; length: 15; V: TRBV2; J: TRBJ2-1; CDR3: CASSETGAIYNEQFF; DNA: TGTGCCAGCAGTGAGACAGGGGCGATTTACAATGAGCAGTTCTTC
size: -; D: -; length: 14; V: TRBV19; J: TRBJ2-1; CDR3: CASSIGGLGNEQFF; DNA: TGTGCCAGTAGTATAGGTGGGCTGGGCAATGAGCAGTTCTTC
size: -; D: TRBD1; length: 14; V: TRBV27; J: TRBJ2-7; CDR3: CASSTGTGHYEQYF; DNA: TGTGCCAGCAGTACCGGGACAGGCCACTACGAGCAGTACTTC
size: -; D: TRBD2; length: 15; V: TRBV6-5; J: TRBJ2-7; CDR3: CASSYSTSGTYEQYF; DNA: TGTGCCAGCAGTTACAGTACTAGCGGCACCTACGAGCAGTACTTC
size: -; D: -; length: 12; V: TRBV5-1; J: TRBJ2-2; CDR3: CASSLVAGELFF; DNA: TGCGCCAGCAGCTTGGTAGCCGGGGAGCTGTTTTTT
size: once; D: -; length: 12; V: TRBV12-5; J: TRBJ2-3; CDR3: CASEAGLGTQYF; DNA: TGTGCTAGTGAGGCGGGCCTGGGTACGCAGTATTTT
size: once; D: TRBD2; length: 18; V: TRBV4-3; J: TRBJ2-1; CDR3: CASSQDWRGLAGRNEQFF; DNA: TGCGCCAGCAGCCAAGATTGGCGCGGGCTAGCGGGACGCAATGAGCAGTTCTTC
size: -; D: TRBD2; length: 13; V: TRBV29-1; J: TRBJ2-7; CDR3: CSVAGTTTYEQYF; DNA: TGCAGCGTTGCAGGGACTACCACCTACGAGCAGTACTTC
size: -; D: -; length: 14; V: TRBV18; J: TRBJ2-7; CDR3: CASSLPGFPYEQYF; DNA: TGTGCCAGCTCCCTCCCTGGGTTCCCCTACGAGCAGTACTTC
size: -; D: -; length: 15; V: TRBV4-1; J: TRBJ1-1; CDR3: CASSQVGGEDPEAFF; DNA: TGCGCCAGCAGCCAAGTGGGCGGGGAAGACCCTGAAGCTTTCTTT
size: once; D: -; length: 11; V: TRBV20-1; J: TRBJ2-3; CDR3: CSAPEISAQYF; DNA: TGCAGTGCTCCAGAGATCTCTGCGCAGTATTTT